This T cell receptor beta chain was found in a study of cytomegalovirus exposure and HLA in healthy donors. The PCR used 60 Vbeta and 13 Jbeta primers. TCRdb's copy holds only in-frame clones and misses some; the assay was immunoSEQ multiplex PCR. In the table there are about 220,000 clones, under 80% of which are singletons. V was trimmed by 4 bases and J by 9 bases, leaving 20 bases between them. CDR3 length equals 15 residues. From germline, CDR1 is SGDLS and CDR2 YYNGEE. The V gene is TRBV9, the J gene TRBJ2-1; tentatively, D is TRBD2 (6 bases). The TCR was taken from a woman aged 25 to 39 in good health and CMV-seronegative. Sequencing was carried out using PBMCs. CDR3 protein: CASSLSGLFEGEQFF. CDR3 coding DNA: TGTGCCAGCAGCCTCTCCGGACTATTTGAGGGTGAGCAGTTCTTC.